This T cell receptor beta chain came from a study of T cells in Graves' hyperthyroidism and ophthalmopathy. The CDR3 regions of TCR beta were amplified from RNA transcripts. Primed by the HTBI set, a first-round RT-PCR was run on the TCR CDR3. TCRdb passed the multiplex PCR reads through MiXCR, listing each CDR3 protein once. This sample yields 490,000 or so distinct CDR3 sequences, of which roughly 22% are seen a single time; 49% belongs to the top ten. The sequenced sample consisted of blood. This sequence was found in a woman between 65 and 79 years old with Graves' ophthalmopathy.

CDR3 in amino acids: CASSPREAGSGNTEAFF. CDR3 coding DNA: TGTGCCAGCTCACCAAGGGAGGCCGGATCGGGGAACACTGAAGCTTTCTTT. This rearrangement joins TRBV18 to TRBJ1-1; D unclear. From germline, CDR1 is KGHSH and CDR2 LQKENI. This CDR3 has 17 amino acids. With 2 bases removed from V and 1 base from J, the gap between germline ends came to 17 bases.